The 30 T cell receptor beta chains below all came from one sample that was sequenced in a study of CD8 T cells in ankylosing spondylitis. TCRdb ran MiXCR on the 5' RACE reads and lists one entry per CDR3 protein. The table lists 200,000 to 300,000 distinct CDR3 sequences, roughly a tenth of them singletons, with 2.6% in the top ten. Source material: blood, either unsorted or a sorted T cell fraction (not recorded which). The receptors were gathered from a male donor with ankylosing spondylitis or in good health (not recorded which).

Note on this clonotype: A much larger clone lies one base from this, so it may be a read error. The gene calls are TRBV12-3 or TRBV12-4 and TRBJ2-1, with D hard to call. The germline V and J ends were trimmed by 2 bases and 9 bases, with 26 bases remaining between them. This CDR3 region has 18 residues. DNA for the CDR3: TGTGCCAGCAGTTTAAATCGGTTGGCGGCTACTCTAGTAGGTGAGCAGTTCTTC. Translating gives CASSLNRLAATLVGEQFF.

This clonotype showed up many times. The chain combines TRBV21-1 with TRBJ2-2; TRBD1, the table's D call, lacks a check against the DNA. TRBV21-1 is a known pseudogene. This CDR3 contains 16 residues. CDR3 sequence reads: CASSGRTGRLPGELFF. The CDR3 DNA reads TGTGCCAGCAGCGGTCGGACAGGGAGGTTACCCGGGGAGCTGTTTTTT.

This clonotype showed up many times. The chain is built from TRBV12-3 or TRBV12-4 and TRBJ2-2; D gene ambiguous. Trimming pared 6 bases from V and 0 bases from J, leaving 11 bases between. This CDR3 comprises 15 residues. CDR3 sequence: CASSPSNSNTGELFF. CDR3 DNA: TGTGCCAGCAGCCCCTCCAATTCGAACACCGGGGAGCTGTTTTTT.

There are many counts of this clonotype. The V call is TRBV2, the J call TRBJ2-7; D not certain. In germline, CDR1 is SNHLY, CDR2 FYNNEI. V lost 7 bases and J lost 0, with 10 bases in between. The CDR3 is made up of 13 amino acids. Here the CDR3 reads CASIPADSYEQYF. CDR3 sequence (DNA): TGTGCCAGCATACCCGCGGACTCCTACGAGCAGTACTTC.

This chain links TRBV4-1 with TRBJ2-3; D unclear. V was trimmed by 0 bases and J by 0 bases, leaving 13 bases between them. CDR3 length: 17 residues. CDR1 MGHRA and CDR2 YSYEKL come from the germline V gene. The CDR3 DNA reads TGCGCCAGCAGCCAAGAAGAGACAACCTCGAGCACAGATACGCAGTATTTT. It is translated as CASSQEETTSSTDTQYF.

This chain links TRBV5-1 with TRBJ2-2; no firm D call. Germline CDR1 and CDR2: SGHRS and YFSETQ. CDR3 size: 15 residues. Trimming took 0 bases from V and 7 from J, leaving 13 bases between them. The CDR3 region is CASSLEAGFNGELFF. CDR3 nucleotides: TGCGCCAGCAGCTTGGAGGCAGGTTTTAACGGGGAGCTGTTTTTT. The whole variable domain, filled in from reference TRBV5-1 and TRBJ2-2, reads KAGVTQTPRYLIKTRGQQVTLSCSPISGHRSVSWYQQTPGQGLQFLFEYFSETQRNKGNFPGRFSGRQFSNSRSEMNVSTLELGDSALYLCASSLEAGFNGELFFGEGSRLTVL.

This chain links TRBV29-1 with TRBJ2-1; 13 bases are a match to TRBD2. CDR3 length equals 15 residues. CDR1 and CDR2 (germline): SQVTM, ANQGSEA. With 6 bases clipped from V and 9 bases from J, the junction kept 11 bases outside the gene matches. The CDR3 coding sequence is TGCAGCGTAATCAGGACTAGCGGGAGTAAAGGTGAGCAGTTCTTC. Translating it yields CSVIRTSGSKGEQFF.

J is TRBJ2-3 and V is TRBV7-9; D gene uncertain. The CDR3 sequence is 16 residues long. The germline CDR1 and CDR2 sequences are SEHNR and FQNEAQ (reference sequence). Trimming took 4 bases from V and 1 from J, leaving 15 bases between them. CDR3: CASSSWEGIGTDTQYF. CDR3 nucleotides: TGTGCCAGCAGCTCCTGGGAAGGGATCGGCACAGATACGCAGTATTTT.

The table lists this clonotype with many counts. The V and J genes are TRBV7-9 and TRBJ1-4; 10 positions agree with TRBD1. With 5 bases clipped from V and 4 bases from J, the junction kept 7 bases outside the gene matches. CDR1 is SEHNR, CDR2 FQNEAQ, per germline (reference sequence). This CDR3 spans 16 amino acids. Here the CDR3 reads CASSPRTGGHNEKLFF. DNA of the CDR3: TGTGCCAGCAGCCCGAGGACAGGGGGACATAATGAAAAACTGTTTTTT.

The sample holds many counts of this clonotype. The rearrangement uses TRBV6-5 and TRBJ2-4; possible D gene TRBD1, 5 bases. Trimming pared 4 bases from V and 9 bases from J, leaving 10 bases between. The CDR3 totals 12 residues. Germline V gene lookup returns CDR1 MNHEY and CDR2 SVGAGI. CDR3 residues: CASSSGYSIQYF. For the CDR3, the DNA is TGTGCCAGCAGTTCAGGGTACAGCATTCAGTACTTC.

The CDR3 region has the DNA TGTGCCAGCAGCTTAACCGAGACCTACGAGCAGTACTTC. This encodes CASSLTETYEQYF. The J gene is TRBJ2-7, the V gene TRBV7-9; D ambiguous. Trimming cost V 2 bases and J 2 bases, with 7 bases left between them. The CDR3 runs to 13 residues. CDR1 and CDR2 from the germline V gene are SEHNR and FQNEAQ (reference sequence).

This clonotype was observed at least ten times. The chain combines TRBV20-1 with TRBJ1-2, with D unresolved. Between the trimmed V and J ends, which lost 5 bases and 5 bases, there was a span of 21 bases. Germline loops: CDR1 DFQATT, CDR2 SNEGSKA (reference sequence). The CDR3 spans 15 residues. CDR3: CSAQTGWTPEYGYTF. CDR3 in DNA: TGCAGTGCTCAGACTGGCTGGACCCCGGAGTATGGCTACACCTTC.

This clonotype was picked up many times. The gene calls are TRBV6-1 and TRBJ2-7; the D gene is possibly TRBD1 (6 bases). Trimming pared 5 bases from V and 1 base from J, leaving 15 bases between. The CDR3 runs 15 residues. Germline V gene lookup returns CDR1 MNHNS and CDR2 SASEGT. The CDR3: CASSIFRDRSYEQYF. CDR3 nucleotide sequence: TGTGCCAGCAGTATTTTTCGAGACAGGTCCTACGAGCAGTACTTC.

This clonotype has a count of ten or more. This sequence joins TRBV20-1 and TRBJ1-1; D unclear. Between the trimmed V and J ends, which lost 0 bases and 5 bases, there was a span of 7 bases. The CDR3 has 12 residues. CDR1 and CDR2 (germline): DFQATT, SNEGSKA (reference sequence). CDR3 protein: CSARDLGTEAFF. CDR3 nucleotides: TGCAGTGCTAGAGATCTGGGGACTGAAGCTTTCTTT.

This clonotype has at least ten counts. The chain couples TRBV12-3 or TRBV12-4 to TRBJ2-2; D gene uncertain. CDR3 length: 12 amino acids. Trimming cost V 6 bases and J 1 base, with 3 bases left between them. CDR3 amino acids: CASSENTGELFF. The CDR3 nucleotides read TGTGCCAGCAGCGAGAACACCGGGGAGCTGTTTTTT.

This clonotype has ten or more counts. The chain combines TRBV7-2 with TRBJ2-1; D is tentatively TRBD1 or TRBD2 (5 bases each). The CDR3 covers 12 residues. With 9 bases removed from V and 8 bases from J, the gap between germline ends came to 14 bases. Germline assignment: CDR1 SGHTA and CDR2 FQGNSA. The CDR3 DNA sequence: TGTGCCAGGCACGAGGGACGGGATGAGCAGTTCTTC. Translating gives CARHEGRDEQFF.

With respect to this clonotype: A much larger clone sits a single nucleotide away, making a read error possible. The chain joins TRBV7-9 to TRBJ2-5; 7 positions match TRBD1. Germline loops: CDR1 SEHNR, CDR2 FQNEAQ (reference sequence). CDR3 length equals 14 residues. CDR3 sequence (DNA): TGTGTCAGCAGCTCTGACAGGGCCCTGGAGACCCAGTACTTC. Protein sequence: CVSSSDRALETQYF.

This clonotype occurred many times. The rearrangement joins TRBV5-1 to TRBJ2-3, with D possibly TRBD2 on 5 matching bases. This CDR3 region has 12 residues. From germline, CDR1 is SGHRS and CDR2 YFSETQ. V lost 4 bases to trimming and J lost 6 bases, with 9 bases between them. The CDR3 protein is CASSVLDDTQYF. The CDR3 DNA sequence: TGCGCCAGCAGCGTACTAGATGATACGCAGTATTTT.

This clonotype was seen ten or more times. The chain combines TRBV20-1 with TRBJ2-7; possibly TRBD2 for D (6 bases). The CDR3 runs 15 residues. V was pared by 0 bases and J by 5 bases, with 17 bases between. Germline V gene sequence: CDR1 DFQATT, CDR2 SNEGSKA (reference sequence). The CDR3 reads CSARDGGLASNEQYF. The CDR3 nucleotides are TGCAGTGCTAGAGATGGAGGGCTAGCGTCCAACGAGCAGTACTTC.

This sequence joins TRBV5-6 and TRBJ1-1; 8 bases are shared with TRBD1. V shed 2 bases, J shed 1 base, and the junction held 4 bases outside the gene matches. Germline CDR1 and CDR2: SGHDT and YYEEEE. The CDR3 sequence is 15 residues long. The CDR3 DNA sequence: TGTGCCAGCAGCTTACAGGGGGATCCGAACACTGAAGCTTTCTTT. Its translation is CASSLQGDPNTEAFF.

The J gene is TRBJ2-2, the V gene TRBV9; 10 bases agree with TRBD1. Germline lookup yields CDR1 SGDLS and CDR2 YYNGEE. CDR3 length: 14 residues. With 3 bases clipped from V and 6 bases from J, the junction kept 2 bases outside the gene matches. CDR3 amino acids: CASSGTGGSGELFF. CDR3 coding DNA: TGTGCCAGCAGCGGGACAGGGGGGTCCGGGGAGCTGTTTTTT.

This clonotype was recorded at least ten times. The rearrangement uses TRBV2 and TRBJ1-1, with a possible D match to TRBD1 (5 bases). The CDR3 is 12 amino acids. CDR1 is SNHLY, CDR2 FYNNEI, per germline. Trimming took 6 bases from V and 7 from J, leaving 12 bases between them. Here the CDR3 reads CASRRQQYEAFF. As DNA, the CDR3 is TGTGCCAGCAGAAGACAGCAATATGAAGCTTTCTTT. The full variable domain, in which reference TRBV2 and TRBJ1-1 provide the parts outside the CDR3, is EPEVTQTPSHQVTQMGQEVILRCVPISNHLYFYWYRQILGQKVEFLVSFYNNEISEKSEIFDDQFSVERPDGSNFTLKIRSTKLEDSAMYFCASRRQQYEAFFGQGTRLTVV.

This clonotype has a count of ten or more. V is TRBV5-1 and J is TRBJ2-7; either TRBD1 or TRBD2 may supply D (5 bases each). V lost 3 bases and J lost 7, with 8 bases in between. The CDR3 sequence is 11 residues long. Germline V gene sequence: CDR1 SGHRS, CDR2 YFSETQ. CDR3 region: CASSWDAEQYF. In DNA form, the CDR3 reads TGCGCCAGCAGCTGGGACGCTGAGCAGTACTTC.

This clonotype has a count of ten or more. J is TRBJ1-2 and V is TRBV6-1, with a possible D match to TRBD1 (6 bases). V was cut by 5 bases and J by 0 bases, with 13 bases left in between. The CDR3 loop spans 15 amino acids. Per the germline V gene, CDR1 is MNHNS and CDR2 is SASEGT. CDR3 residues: CASSIAGVPNYGYTF. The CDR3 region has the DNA TGTGCCAGCAGTATAGCAGGGGTCCCTAACTATGGCTACACCTTC.

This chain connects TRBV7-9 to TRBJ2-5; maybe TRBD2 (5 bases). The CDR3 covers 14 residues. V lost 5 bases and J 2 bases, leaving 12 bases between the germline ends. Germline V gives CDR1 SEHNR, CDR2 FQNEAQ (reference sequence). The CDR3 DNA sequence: TGTGCCAGCAGCCTCCAGCGGAATCAAGAGACCCAGTACTTC. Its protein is CASSLQRNQETQYF.

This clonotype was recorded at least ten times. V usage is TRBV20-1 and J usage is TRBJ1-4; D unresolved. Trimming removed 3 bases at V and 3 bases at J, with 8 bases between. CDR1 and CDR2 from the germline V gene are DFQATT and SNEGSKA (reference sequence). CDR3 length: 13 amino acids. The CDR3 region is CSARLPPNEKLFF. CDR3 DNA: TGCAGTGCTAGGCTCCCCCCTAATGAAAAACTGTTTTTT.

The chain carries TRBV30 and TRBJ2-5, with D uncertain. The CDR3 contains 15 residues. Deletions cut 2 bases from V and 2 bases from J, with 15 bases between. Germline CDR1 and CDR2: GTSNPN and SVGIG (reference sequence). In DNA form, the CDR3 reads TGTGCCTGGAGTCCCTTCGGTGTCCTTCAAGAGACCCAGTACTTC. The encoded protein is CAWSPFGVLQETQYF.

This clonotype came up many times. This CDR3 reads CASSSSGQETQYF. DNA for the CDR3: TGTGCCAGCAGCTCTAGCGGGCAAGAGACCCAGTACTTC. The J gene is TRBJ2-5, the V gene TRBV7-9, with 8 bases that match TRBD2. Trimming at V came to 4 bases and at J to 2 bases, leaving 0 bases not matched to a gene. The CDR3 sequence is 13 residues long. CDR1 is SEHNR and CDR2 is FQNEAQ in the germline V gene (reference sequence).

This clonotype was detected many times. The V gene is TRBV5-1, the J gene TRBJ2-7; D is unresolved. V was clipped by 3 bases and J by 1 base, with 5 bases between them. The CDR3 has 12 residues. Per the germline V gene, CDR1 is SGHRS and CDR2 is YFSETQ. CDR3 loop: CASSSNSYEQYF. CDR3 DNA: TGCGCCAGCAGCTCTAATTCCTACGAGCAGTACTTC.

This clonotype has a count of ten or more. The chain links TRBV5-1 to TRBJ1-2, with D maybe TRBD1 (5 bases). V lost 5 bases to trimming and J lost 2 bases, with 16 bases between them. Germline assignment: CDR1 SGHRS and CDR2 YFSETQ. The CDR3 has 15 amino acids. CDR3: CASRPGVGGNYGYTF. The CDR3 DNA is TGCGCCAGCAGACCCGGCGTGGGGGGGAACTATGGCTACACCTTC. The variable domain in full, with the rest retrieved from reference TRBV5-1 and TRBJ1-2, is KAGVTQTPRYLIKTRGQQVTLSCSPISGHRSVSWYQQTPGQGLQFLFEYFSETQRNKGNFPGRFSGRQFSNSRSEMNVSTLELGDSALYLCASRPGVGGNYGYTFGSGTRLTVV.